One and the same sample provided the 2 T cell receptor beta chains below, sequenced in a study of blood T cell repertoires in COVID-19. Produced via immunoSEQ multiplex PCR; TCRdb's table is partial and in-frame only. The table has approximately 110,000 clones, roughly 87% seen once; the top ten hold roughly 4.5%. Sequences were obtained from peripheral blood. These receptors all stem from a man between 45 and 60 years old with acute or convalescent COVID-19.

The chain combines TRBV30 with TRBJ1-3, with D unclear. Trimming took 1 base from V and 0 from J, leaving 10 bases between them. This CDR3 is built from 15 residues. Looked up from germline, CDR1 is GTSNPN and CDR2 is SVGIG (reference sequence). The CDR3 sequence is CAWSGRLRSGNTIYF. For the CDR3, the DNA is TGTGCCTGGAGTGGGCGACTGCGCTCTGGAAACACCATATATTTT.

This clone was counted a single time. The V gene is TRBV5-6, the J gene TRBJ1-6, with D unresolved. V was pared by 3 bases and J by 9 bases, with 7 bases between. The CDR3 loop spans 12 amino acids. Germline loops: CDR1 SGHDT, CDR2 YYEEEE. CDR3 nucleotides: TGTGCCAGCAGCTCCGGAGGTTCACCCCTCCACTTT. Amino acid sequence: CASSSGGSPLHF.